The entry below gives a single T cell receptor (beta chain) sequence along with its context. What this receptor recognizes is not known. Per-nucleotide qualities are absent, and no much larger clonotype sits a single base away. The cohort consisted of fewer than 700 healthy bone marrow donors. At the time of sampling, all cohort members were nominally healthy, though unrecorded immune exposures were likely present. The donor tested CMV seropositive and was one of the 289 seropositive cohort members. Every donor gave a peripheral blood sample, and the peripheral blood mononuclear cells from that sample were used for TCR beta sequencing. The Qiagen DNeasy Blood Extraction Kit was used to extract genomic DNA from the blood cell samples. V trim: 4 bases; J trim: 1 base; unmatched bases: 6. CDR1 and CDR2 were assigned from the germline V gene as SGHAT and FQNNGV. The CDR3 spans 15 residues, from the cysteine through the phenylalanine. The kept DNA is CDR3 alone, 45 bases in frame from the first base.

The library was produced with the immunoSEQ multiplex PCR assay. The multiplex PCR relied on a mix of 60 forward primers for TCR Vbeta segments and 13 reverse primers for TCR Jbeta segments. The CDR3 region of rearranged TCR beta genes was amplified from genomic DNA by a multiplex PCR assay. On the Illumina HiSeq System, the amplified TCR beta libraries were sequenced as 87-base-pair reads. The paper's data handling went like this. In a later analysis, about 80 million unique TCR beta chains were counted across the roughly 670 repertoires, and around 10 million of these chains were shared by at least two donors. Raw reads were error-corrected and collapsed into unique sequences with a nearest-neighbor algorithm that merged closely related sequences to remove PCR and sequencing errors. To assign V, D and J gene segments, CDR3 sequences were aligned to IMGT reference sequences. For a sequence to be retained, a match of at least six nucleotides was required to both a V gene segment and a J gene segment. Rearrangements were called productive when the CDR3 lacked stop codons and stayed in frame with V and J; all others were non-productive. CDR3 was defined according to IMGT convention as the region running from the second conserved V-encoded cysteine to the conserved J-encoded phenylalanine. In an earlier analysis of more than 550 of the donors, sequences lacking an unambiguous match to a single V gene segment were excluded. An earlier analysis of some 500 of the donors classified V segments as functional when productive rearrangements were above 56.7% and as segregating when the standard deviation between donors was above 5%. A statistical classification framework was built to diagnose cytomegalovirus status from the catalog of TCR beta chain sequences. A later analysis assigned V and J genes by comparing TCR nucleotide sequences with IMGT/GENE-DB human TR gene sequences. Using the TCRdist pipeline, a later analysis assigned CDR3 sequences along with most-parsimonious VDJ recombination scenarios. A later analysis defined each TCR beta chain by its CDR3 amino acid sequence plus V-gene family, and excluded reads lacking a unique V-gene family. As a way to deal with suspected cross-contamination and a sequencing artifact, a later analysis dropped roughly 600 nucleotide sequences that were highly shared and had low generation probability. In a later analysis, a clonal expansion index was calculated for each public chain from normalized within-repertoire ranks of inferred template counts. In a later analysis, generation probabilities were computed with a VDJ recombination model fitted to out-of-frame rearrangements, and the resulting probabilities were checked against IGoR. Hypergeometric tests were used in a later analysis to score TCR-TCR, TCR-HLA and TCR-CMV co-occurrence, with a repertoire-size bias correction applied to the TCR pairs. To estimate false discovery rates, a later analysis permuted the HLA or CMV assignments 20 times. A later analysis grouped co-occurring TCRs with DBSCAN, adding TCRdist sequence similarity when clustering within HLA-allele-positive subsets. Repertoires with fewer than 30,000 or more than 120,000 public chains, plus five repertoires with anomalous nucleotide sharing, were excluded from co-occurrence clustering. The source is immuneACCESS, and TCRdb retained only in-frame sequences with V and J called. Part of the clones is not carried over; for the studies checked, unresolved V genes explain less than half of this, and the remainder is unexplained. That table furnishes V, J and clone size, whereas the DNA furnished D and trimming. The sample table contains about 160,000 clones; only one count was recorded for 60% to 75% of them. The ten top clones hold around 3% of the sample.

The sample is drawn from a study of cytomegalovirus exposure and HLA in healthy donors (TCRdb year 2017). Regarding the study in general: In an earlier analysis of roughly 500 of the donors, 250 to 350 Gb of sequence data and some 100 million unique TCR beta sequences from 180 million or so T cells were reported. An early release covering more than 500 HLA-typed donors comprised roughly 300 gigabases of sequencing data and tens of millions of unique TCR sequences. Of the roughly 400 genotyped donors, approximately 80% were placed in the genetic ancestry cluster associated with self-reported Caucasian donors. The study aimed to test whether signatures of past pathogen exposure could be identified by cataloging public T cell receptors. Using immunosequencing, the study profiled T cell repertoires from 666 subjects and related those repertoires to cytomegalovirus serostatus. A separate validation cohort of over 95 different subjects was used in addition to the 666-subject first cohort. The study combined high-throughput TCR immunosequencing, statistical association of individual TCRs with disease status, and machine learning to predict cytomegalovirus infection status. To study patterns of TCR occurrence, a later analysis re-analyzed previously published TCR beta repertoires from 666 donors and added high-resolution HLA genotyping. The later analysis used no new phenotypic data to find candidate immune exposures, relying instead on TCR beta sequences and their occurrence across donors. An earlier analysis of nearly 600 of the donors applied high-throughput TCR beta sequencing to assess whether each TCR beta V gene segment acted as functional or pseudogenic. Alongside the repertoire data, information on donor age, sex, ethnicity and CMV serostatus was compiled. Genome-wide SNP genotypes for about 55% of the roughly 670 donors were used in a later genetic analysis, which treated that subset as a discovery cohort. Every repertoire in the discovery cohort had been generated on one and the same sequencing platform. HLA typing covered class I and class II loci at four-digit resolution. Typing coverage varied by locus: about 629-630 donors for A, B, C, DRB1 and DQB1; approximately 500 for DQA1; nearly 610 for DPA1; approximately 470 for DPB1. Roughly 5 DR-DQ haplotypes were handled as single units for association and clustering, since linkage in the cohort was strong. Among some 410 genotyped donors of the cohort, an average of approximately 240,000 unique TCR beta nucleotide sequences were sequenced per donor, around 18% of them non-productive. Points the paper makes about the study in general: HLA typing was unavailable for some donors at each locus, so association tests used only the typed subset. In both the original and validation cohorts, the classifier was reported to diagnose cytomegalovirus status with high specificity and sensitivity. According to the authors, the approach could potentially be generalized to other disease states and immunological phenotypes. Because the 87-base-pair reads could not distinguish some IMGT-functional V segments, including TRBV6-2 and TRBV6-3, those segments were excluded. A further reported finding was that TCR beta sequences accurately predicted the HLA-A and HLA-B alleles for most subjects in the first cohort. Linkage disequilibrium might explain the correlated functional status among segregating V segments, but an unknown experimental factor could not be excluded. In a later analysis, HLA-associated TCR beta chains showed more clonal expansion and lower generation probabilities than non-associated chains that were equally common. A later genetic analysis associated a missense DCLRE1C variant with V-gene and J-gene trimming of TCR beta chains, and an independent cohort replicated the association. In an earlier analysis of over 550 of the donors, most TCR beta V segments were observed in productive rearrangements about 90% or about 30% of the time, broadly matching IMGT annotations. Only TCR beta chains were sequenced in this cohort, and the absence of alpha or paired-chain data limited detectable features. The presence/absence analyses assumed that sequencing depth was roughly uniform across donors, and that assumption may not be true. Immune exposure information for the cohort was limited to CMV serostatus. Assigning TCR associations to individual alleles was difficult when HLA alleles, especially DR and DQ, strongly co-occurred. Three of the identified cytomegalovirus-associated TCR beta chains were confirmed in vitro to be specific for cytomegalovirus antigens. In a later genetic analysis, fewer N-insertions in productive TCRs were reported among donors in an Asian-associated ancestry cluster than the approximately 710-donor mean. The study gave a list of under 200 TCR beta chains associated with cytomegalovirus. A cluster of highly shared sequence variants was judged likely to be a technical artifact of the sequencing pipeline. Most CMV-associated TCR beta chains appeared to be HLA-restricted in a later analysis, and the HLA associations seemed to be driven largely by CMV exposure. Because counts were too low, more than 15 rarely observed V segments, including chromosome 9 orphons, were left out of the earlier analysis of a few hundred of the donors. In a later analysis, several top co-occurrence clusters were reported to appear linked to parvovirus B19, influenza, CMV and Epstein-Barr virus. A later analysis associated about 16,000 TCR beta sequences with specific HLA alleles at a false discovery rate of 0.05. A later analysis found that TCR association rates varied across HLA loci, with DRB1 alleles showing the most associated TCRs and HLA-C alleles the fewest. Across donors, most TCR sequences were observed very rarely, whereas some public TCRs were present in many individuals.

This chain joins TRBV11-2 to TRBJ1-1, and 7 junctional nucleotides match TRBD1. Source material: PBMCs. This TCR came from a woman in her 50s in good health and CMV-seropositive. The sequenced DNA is TGTGCCAGCAGCTCAAGGACAGGACCGAACACTGAAGCTTTCTTT. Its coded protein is CASSSRTGPNTEAFF.